Given below is one TCR beta chain in context. This entry is derived from a study of blood T cell repertoires in COVID-19. The wider study: From the United States, Italy and Spain came samples of acute and convalescent COVID-19.

V lost 1 base and J lost 9; bases outside the gene matches: 5. The CDR3 loop spans 15 amino acids. Germline CDR1 LNHDA, CDR2 SQIVND (reference sequence). Assay: immunoSEQ multiplex PCR; the TCRdb copy retains only in-frame clones and omits some. The sample has about 64,000 clones, more than 75% seen once. This sequence originates from a woman in her thirties or forties who had recovered from COVID-19. The V gene is TRBV19, the J gene TRBJ2-1, with TRBD2 matching 11 bases. Material for sequencing was PBMCs or T cells enriched from blood (not recorded which). The CDR3 here is CASSIVAGGPGEQFF. The CDR3 DNA follows: TGTGCCAGTAGTATAGTAGCGGGGGGGCCAGGTGAGCAGTTCTTC.